The following is a TCR beta chain sequence with its context. The sample originates from a study of graft-versus-host responses after intestinal transplantation. Here immunoSEQ multiplex PCR was the method, and the copy in TCRdb shows in-frame clones only, minus some. The profile shows around 18,000 clones, 95% of them singletons. Trimming pared 6 bases from V and 5 bases from J, leaving 14 bases between. CDR3 length: 14 residues. The germline V gene encodes CDR1 SNHLY and CDR2 FYNNEI. This receptor was taken from a human patient who received an intestinal transplant, so some T cells may come from the graft donor. The chain carries TRBV2 and TRBJ2-1; D not resolved. The input for sequencing was PBMCs, taken 23 days after intestinal transplant. DNA for the CDR3: TGTGCCAGCAGCGGCTCCCCTAGGGACAATGAGCAGTTCTTC. Translated: CASSGSPRDNEQFF.